The TCR beta chain described here comes from a study of cytomegalovirus exposure and HLA in healthy donors. Researchers ran the PCR with 60 Vbeta and 13 Jbeta primers. Sequenced by immunoSEQ multiplex PCR; TCRdb stores in-frame clones only, minus some. The data contain some 140,000 clones, 65% to 80% of them singletons. The germline V gene has CDR1 SEHNR and CDR2 FQNEAQ (reference sequence). Trimming shortened V by 5 bases and J by 8 bases, and 13 bases separated the two germline ends. The CDR3 extends over 13 amino acids. Whole-study results and caveats: The only immune exposure information that was available was CMV serostatus. Cytomegalovirus association was assigned to more than 150 TCR beta chains. The likely explanation for a cluster of highly shared sequence variants was sequencing artifact.

This clone was found once. What it binds is not known. The sample was PBMCs. The TCR comes from a male donor in good health and CMV-seropositive. The J gene is TRBJ2-4, the V gene TRBV7-9; TRBD1 might be the D (6 bases). The CDR3 region is CASSPVGGDIQYF. CDR3 nucleotide sequence: TGTGCCAGCAGCCCCGTAGGGGGAGACATTCAGTACTTC.